These 25 T cell receptor beta chains were all obtained from the same sample, sequenced in a study of T cells expressing NK-cell markers. Reprocessing the 5' RACE reads, TCRdb reports a single entry for every CDR3 protein and omits DNA. Here the sample table reports 300,000 or so distinct CDR3 sequences. The sequenced material came from blood T cells: a sorted CD56 or NKG2C T cell subset, CD4+ or CD8+ T cells, or bulk PBMC T cells (not recorded which). The receptors originated from a woman between 18 and 70 years old in good health.

The V call is TRBV20-1, the J call TRBJ2-1; TCRdb picks TRBD1, but there is no DNA to check that call. The CDR3 contains 12 residues. The V gene's germline CDR1 is DFQATT and CDR2 SNEGSKA (reference sequence). CDR3: CSARGTVNEQFF.

The chain couples TRBV30 to TRBJ1-5. The CDR3 sequence is 13 residues long. Per germline, CDR1 GTSNPN and CDR2 SVGIG (reference sequence). CDR3 sequence reads: CAWSVKSNQPQHF.

CDR3 sequence reads: CASSLGSPDTQYF. This chain links TRBV7-2 with TRBJ2-3; TCRdb calls TRBD1, which cannot be checked without DNA. Germline loops: CDR1 SGHTA, CDR2 FQGNSA. The CDR3 spans 13 residues.

This chain connects TRBV5-1 to TRBJ2-1; with no DNA, the TCRdb D assignment of TRBD1 cannot be verified. Germline CDR1 reads SGHRS; CDR2 reads YFSETQ. The CDR3 runs 15 residues. The chain's CDR3 is CASSFSGTADNEQFF.

The genes are TRBV18 and TRBJ1-3. Germline V gene sequence: CDR1 KGHSH, CDR2 LQKENI. This CDR3 comprises 15 residues. The CDR3 protein is CASSPPFGSGNTIYF.

The chain uses TRBV5-1 and TRBJ2-2; the D gene TCRdb calls, TRBD1, cannot be checked with no DNA. This CDR3 comprises 15 residues. Germline values: CDR1 SGHRS, CDR2 YFSETQ. CDR3: CASSFGQTNTGELFF. Complete variable domain (other parts from reference TRBV5-1 and TRBJ2-2): KAGVTQTPRYLIKTRGQQVTLSCSPISGHRSVSWYQQTPGQGLQFLFEYFSETQRNKGNFPGRFSGRQFSNSRSEMNVSTLELGDSALYLCASSFGQTNTGELFFGEGSRLTVL.

The chain is built from TRBV5-4 and TRBJ2-5; TCRdb outputs TRBD1, but without DNA this stays unchecked. CDR3 length: 14 residues. Germline CDR1 reads SGHNT; CDR2 reads YYREEE (reference sequence). The CDR3 protein is CASSWTGGRETQYF.

V gene TRBV12-3 or TRBV12-4 combines with J gene TRBJ1-6; TCRdb indicates TRBD1, and absent DNA this call remains unverified. CDR3 length: 15 residues. The CDR3 here is CASSPRLGGNSPLHF.

The CDR3 region is CASSLFGVPEAFF. The rearrangement links TRBV12-3 or TRBV12-4 to TRBJ1-1. The CDR3 extends over 13 amino acids.

This rearrangement joins TRBV28 to TRBJ2-3; checking the TCRdb D call of TRBD2 is not possible without DNA. Germline V lookup: CDR1 MDHEN, CDR2 SYDVKM. The CDR3 spans 15 residues. CDR3 in amino acids: CASSFRWRGVDTQYF.

The genes are TRBV9 and TRBJ2-5; the TRBD2 assignment by TCRdb is unverifiable without DNA. The CDR3 contains 17 residues. Germline assignment: CDR1 SGDLS and CDR2 YYNGEE. CDR3: CASSVGSSGGAMETQYF. The variable domain in full, completed from reference TRBV9 and TRBJ2-5, reads DSGVTQTPKHLITATGQRVTLRCSPRSGDLSVYWYQQSLDQGLQFLIQYYNGEERAKGNILERFSAQQFPDLHSELNLSSLELGDSALYFCASSVGSSGGAMETQYFGPGTRLLVL.

The chain joins TRBV7-3 to TRBJ2-3. Germline-derived CDR1 and CDR2 are SGHTA and FQGTGA. The CDR3 covers 13 residues. The CDR3 loop reads CASSKAGTDTQYF.

The rearrangement uses TRBV7-6 and TRBJ2-5. The CDR3 runs 15 residues. Germline CDR1 reads SGHVS; CDR2 reads FNYEAQ. The CDR3 spells CASSWTTGDPETQYF. Combining the CDR3 with reference TRBV7-6 and TRBJ2-5 gives the whole variable domain GAGVSQSPRYKVTKRGQDVALRCDPISGHVSLYWYRQALGQGPEFLTYFNYEAQQDKSGLPNDRFSAERPEGSISTLTIQRTEQRDSAMYRCASSWTTGDPETQYFGPGTRLLVL.

The chain combines TRBV6-5 with TRBJ2-3; TCRdb outputs TRBD2, but without DNA this stays unchecked. The V gene's germline CDR1 is MNHEY and CDR2 SVGAGI. This CDR3 has 17 residues. The chain's CDR3 is CASSYRTSGGSTDTQYF.

This sequence joins TRBV12-3 or TRBV12-4 and TRBJ2-1; TCRdb names TRBD1, which stays unverified in the absence of DNA. The CDR3 has 17 amino acids. CDR3 sequence: CASSSLRDRGQLNEQFF.

The rearrangement joins TRBV6-2 or TRBV6-3 to TRBJ2-4; the D gene TCRdb calls, TRBD2, cannot be checked with no DNA. CDR3 size: 18 residues. Germline CDR1 reads MNHEY; CDR2 reads SVGEGT. CDR3 residues: CASSYSIFSLAAKNIQYF.

The chain has TRBV29-1 and TRBJ2-1. The germline gives CDR1 SQVTM, CDR2 ANQGSEA. This CDR3 has 15 residues. The CDR3 spells CSVGVGGITYNEQFF.

The J gene is TRBJ1-1, the V gene TRBV5-1; TCRdb reports TRBD1, a call that lacks DNA to check it against. This CDR3 contains 18 residues. Germline loops: CDR1 SGHRS, CDR2 YFSETQ. CDR3: CASSSPDRTATMNTEAFF.

The J gene is TRBJ1-5, the V gene TRBV27; TCRdb gives TRBD1 as the D gene, but with no DNA this cannot be confirmed. The CDR3 totals 14 residues. Germline V gene lookup returns CDR1 MNHEY and CDR2 SMNVEV (reference sequence). CDR3 protein: CASSVQGNNQPQHF.

This rearrangement joins TRBV9 to TRBJ2-2. CDR3 size: 13 residues. The germline gives CDR1 SGDLS, CDR2 YYNGEE. The CDR3: CASSGLGSGELFF.

The gene calls are TRBV20-1 and TRBJ2-7; TCRdb's D call, TRBD2, is unchecked because there is no DNA. CDR1 and CDR2 from the germline V gene are DFQATT and SNEGSKA (reference sequence). The CDR3 is 14 residues long. CDR3 sequence reads: CSAFRLAGSYEQYF.

V usage is TRBV12-3 or TRBV12-4 and J usage is TRBJ1-2; TCRdb returns TRBD1, unconfirmable since there is no DNA. The CDR3 is 14 residues long. The CDR3 here is CASSGQGAWYGYTF.

The chain recombines TRBV20-1 with TRBJ1-2; TCRdb selects TRBD1, and the lack of DNA leaves this call unchecked. In germline, CDR1 is DFQATT, CDR2 SNEGSKA (reference sequence). The CDR3 loop spans 12 amino acids. The CDR3 spells CSARTGAEGYTF.

The CDR3 protein is CASSPSLSYNEQFF. The rearrangement links TRBV18 to TRBJ2-1. The germline V gene encodes CDR1 KGHSH and CDR2 LQKENI. The CDR3 covers 14 residues.

The chain links TRBV6-1 to TRBJ2-1; TCRdb's D call of TRBD2 is untestable without DNA. In germline, CDR1 is MNHNS, CDR2 SASEGT. This CDR3 contains 14 residues. CDR3 loop: CASTRLAGDNEQFF.